Here is one T cell receptor (beta chain) with its context. Its cognate antigen is unknown. The sample is drawn from a study of OX40 agonist ivuxolimab in advanced cancers. Whole-study context: The diagnoses of dose-escalation patients were hepatocellular carcinoma, melanoma, renal cell or head and neck cancer. Findings and caveats of the study: On average, CD8+ T cells showed a greater number of expanded clones than CD4+. Within 6 weeks, CD4+ and CD8+ blood T cells expanded clonally at 0.1 to 3.0 mg/kg.

CDR3 length equals 15 residues. V was pared by 4 bases and J by 5 bases, with 17 bases between. The germline CDR1 and CDR2 sequences are KGHSY and FQNENV. The table came from immunoSEQ multiplex PCR; TCRdb's copy has only in-frame clones and leaves some out. This table has about 73,000 clones, roughly 86% appearing once. Material: CD4+ or CD8+ T cells sorted from blood, obtained in a trial of the OX40 agonist ivuxolimab. This TCR came from an adult with an advanced solid tumor such as melanoma, head and neck, liver or kidney cancer. The genes are TRBV16 and TRBJ1-1; a possible D gene is TRBD1 (6 bases). This chain's CDR3 is CASSPSRGRSTEAFF. CDR3 DNA: TGTGCCAGCAGCCCGAGCAGGGGCCGGAGTACTGAAGCTTTCTTT.